This T cell receptor beta chain emerged from a study of long-term antiretroviral therapy in people with HIV. Study results and limitations: Pre-ART clonal expansion yielded clones that dominated the repertoire at all time points. Narrower CDR3 length ranges marked HIV repertoires relative to controls.

V lost 4 bases to trimming and J lost 9 bases; unmatched junction nucleotides: 16. CDR3 length: 17 amino acids. Germline CDR1 reads SGHRS; CDR2 reads YFSETQ. Investigators performed immunoSEQ version v3.0 at survey level. Libraries were prepared by immunoSEQ multiplex PCR; TCRdb keeps only in-frame clonotypes and omits some of them. The sample lists 29,000 or so clones; over 85% were seen once. Regarding this clone: Antigen unknown.

This specimen consisted of unsorted PBMCs, obtained about 6.5 years after starting antiretroviral therapy. This clonotype originated in a woman between 40 and 55 years old with HIV. The chain combines TRBV5-1 with TRBJ1-6; 7 positions match TRBD1. CDR3 nucleotides: TGCGCCAGCAGCCCACAGACAGGGAACGGAGTTGGTTCACCCCTCCACTTT. This sequence encodes CASSPQTGNGVGSPLHF.